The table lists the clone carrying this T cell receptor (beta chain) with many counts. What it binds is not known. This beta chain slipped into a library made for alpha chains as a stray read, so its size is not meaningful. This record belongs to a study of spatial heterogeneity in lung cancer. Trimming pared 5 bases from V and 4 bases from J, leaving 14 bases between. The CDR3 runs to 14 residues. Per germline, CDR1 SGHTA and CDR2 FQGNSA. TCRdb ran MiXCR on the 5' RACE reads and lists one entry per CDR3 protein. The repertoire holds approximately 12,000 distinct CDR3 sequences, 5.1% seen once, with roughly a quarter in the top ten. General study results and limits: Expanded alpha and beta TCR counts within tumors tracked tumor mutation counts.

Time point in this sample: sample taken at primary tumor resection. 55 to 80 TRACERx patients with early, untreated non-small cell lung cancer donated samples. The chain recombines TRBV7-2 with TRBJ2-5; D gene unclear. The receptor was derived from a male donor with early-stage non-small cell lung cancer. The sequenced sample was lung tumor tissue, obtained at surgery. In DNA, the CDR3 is TGTGCCAGCAGCCCCCCGTCGCTCAGAGAGACCCAGTACTTC. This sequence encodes CASSPPSLRETQYF.